The rows below give T cell receptor beta chains drawn from one sample of a study of control samples from healthy donors and cancer patients. Measured with immunoSEQ multiplex PCR; TCRdb has only the in-frame clones, and not every one. The sample has 35,000 to 55,000 clones; around 93% are singletons. Input material: PBMCs. The receptor source for this set is a woman aged 40 to 50 with head and neck cancer. The CDR3 runs from the conserved cysteine through the conserved F or W. Each record gives: D gene, J gene, clone size, V gene, CDR3 DNA, CDR3 protein. A D gene is named only where the DNA matches it firmly. Some rows have no size entry. The others give once, few or many, or a class for an expanded clone.

>TRBD2|TRBJ2-7|-|TRBV5-4
TGTGCCAGCAGCTCCGGACTAGCGGGGGACACATACGAGCAGTACTTC
CASSSGLAGDTYEQYF
>-|TRBJ2-1|-|TRBV19
TGTGCCAGTAGTACATCATATGAAGACAATGAGCAGTTCTTC
CASSTSYEDNEQFF
>-|TRBJ2-5|-|TRBV20-1
TGCAGTGCTCTCGGAGAGACCCAGTACTTC
CSALGETQYF
>TRBD1|TRBJ1-2|-|TRBV23-1
TGCGCCAGCAGTCACGGGACAGGTTTCAACTATGGCTACACCTTC
CASSHGTGFNYGYTF
>-|TRBJ1-6|-|TRBV28
TGTGCCAGCATTTACAGGGAAGGCTCACCCCTCCACTTT
CASIYREGSPLHF
>-|TRBJ1-4|-|TRBV5-1
TGCGCCAGCAGCTTGGGTGATAATGAAAAACTGTTTTTT
CASSLGDNEKLFF
>-|TRBJ1-1|-|TRBV27
TGTGCCAGCAATTGGGGTGACAGGAACACTGAAGCTTTCTTT
CASNWGDRNTEAFF
>TRBD1|TRBJ1-4|-|TRBV5-1
TGCGCCAGCAGGACAGGGCTTACTAATGAAAAACTGTTTTTT
CASRTGLTNEKLFF
>TRBD1|TRBJ2-2|few|TRBV6-4
TGTGCCAGCAGTGACGGACAGGGGGCCGGGGAGCTGTTTTTT
CASSDGQGAGELFF
>-|TRBJ1-2|-|TRBV11-2
TGTGCCAGCAGCCCGGCGGATGGCTATGGCTACACCTTC
CASSPADGYGYTF
>-|TRBJ1-1|-|TRBV5-4
TGTGCCAGCAGCTTGAGGGATCAGGGGAACACTGAAGCTTTCTTT
CASSLRDQGNTEAFF
>-|TRBJ2-7|-|TRBV5-5
TGTGCCAGCAGCTTGGAATTTGTCGGCTCCTACGAGCAGTACTTC
CASSLEFVGSYEQYF
>TRBD1|TRBJ2-5|-|TRBV20-1
TGCAGTGCTAGTTCCGGGACAGGGTTTACAGAGACCCAGTACTTC
CSASSGTGFTETQYF
>TRBD2|TRBJ2-1|-|TRBV7-9
TGTGCCAGCAACTCGGGACTATCTAATCTCGGGCAGTTCTTC
CASNSGLSNLGQFF
>-|TRBJ1-1|-|TRBV28
TGTGCCAGCAGCCCCGCGGGGGGCGGTATGGCTTTCTTT
CASSPAGGGMAFF
>TRBD2|TRBJ2-7|-|TRBV11-2
TGTGCCAGCAGCTTCGAAATCCCGGGACTAGCGAGCTACGAGCAGTACTTC
CASSFEIPGLASYEQYF
>TRBD1|TRBJ2-5|once|TRBV24-1
TGTGCCACCAGTGACGGGACAGGTACGAAGAAAGAGACCCAGTACTTC
CATSDGTGTKKETQYF
>-|TRBJ2-5|few|TRBV7-3
TGTGCCAGCAGCCCAAAGGGTCCACAAGAGACCCAGTACTTC
CASSPKGPQETQYF
>-|TRBJ1-1|-|TRBV2
TGTGCCAGCATCATCCCGGGGCCCTCATACACTGAAGCTTTCTTT
CASIIPGPSYTEAFF
>TRBD1|TRBJ2-4|-|TRBV30
TGTGCCGGGCTGACCCTGGGACAGAGTTTAGCCAAAAACATTCAGTACTTC
CAGLTLGQSLAKNIQYF
>TRBD2|TRBJ2-1|once|TRBV5-1
TGCGCCAGCTGGGGGGGGGCGGGAGGAGGCTACAATGAGCAGTTCTTC
CASWGGAGGGYNEQFF
>-|TRBJ2-2|-|TRBV18
TGTGCCAGCTCATCGGGGGCACCTCCGGGCACCGGGGAGCTGTTTTTT
CASSSGAPPGTGELFF
>TRBD1|TRBJ1-5|once|TRBV25-1
TGTGCCAGCAGTGAAGGACAGGGGGGTCAGCCCCAGCATTTT
CASSEGQGGQPQHF
>TRBD1|TRBJ1-6|-|TRBV6-4
TGTGCCAGCAGTATGACAGGGACGGATTCACCCCTCCACTTT
CASSMTGTDSPLHF
>-|TRBJ2-3|-|TRBV7-3
TGTGCCAGCAGCTTTTCGGGGCCCAGGACAGATACGCAGTATTTT
CASSFSGPRTDTQYF
>TRBD2|TRBJ2-3|-|TRBV3-1/TRBV3-2
TGTGCCAGCAGCCAAGATCGACTAGCGGGGGGGAGGGCAGATACGCAGTATTTT
CASSQDRLAGGRADTQYF
>TRBD1|TRBJ2-7|-|TRBV2
TGTGCCAGCAGTTACAGGACAGGGTGGATAGGAGAGCAGTACTTC
CASSYRTGWIGEQYF
>TRBD2|TRBJ2-3|-|TRBV7-2
TGTGCCAGCAGCACCGTAGCGGGGTTGGTGGCAGATACGCAGTATTTT
CASSTVAGLVADTQYF
>TRBD1|TRBJ1-1|once|TRBV5-1
TGCGCCAGCCGAACACAGGGGACGACTGAAGCTTTCTTT
CASRTQGTTEAFF
>TRBD2|TRBJ2-5|-|TRBV28
TGTGCCAGCAGTCCTCCCGGACTAGCGGGAGAAGAGACCCAGTACTTC
CASSPPGLAGEETQYF
>TRBD1|TRBJ1-2|-|TRBV28
TGTGCCAGCACCTTTGACAGGGAGATCTACACCTTC
CASTFDREIYTF